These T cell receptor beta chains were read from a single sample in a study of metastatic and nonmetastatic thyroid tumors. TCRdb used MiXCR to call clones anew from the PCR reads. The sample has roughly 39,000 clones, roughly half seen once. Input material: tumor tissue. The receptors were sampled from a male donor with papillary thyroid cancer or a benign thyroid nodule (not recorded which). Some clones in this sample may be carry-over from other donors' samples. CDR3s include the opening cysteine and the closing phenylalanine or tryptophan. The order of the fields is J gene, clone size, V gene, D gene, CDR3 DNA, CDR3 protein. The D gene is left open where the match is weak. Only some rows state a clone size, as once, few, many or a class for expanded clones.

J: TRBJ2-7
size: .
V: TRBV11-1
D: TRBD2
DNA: TGTGCCAGCAGCGAGGGACTAGCGTATAAATACGAGCAGTACTTC
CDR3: CASSEGLAYKYEQYF

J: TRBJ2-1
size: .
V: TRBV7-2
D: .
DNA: TGTGCCAGCAGCTTACCCTCGAGCGGAGGCCAGCAGTTCTTC
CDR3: CASSLPSSGGQQFF

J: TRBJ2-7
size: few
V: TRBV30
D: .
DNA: TGTGCCTGGAGTACTGGAGGAGGAGGCTACGAGCAGTACTTC
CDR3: CAWSTGGGGYEQYF

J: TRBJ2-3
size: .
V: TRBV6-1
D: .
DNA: TGTGCCAGCAGCCCGAAACCTATAAGCACAGATACGCAGTATTTT
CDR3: CASSPKPISTDTQYF

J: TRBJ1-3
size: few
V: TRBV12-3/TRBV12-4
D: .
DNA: TGTGCCAGCAGTTTGCTAGGGGGAAACACCATATATTTT
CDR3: CASSLLGGNTIYF

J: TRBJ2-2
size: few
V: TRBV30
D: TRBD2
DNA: TGTGCCTGGAGTTATACTTGGGGAGCGGGACGTACCGGGGAGCTGTTTTTT
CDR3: CAWSYTWGAGRTGELFF

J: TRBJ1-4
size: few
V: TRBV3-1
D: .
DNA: TGTGCCAGCAGCCAAGTAGGCAGGCTGAAGGAAAAACTGTTTTTT
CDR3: CASSQVGRLKEKLFF

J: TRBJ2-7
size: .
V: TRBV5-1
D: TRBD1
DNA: TGCGCCAGCAGCCACCGGGACAGGGGCCCCTACGAGCAGTACTTC
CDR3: CASSHRDRGPYEQYF

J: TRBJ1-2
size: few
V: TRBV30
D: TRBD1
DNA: TGTGCCTGGAGGACAGGGGGCAATGGCTACACCTTC
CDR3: CAWRTGGNGYTF

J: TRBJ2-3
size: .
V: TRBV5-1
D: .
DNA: TGCGCCAGCAGCTTGGAGCTCGATACGCAGTATTTT
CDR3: CASSLELDTQYF